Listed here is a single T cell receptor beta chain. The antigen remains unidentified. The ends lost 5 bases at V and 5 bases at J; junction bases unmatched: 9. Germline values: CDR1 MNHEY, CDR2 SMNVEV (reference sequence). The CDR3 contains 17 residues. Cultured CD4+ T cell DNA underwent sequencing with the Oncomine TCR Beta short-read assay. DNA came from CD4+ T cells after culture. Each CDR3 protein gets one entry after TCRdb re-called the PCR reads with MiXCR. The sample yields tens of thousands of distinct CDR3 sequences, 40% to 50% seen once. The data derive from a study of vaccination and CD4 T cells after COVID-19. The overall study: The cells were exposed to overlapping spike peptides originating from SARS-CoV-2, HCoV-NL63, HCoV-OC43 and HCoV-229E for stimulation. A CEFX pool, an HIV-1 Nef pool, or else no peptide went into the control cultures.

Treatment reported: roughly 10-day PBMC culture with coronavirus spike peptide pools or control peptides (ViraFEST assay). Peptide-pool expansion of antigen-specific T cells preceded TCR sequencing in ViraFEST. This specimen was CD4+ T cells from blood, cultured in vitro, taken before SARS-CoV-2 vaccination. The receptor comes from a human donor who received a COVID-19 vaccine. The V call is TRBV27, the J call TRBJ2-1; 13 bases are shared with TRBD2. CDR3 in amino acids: CASSLPRTSGGDNEQFF. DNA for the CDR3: TGTGCCAGCAGTCTCCCCCGGACTAGCGGGGGAGACAATGAGCAGTTCTTC.